The entry below gives a single T cell receptor (beta chain) sequence along with its context. Its antigen is as yet unknown. The entry originates in a study of OX40 agonist ivuxolimab in advanced cancers. Study in general: Administration of intravenous ivuxolimab to patients occurred every 2 weeks at 0.01 to 10 mg/kg.

V lost 1 base, J lost 1 base, and 3 bases stayed unmatched. CDR3 length: 16 amino acids. Germline CDR1 reads LGHNA; CDR2 reads YSLEER. Only in-frame clones appear in the TCRdb table, and some are missing; sequencing was by immunoSEQ multiplex PCR. The data contain tens of thousands of clones, 81% of them singletons. Study-wide results and limits: CD4+ T cells averaged fewer expanded clones than CD8+ T cells.

The receptor's source is an adult with an advanced solid tumor such as melanoma, head and neck, liver or kidney cancer. Sequenced here: CD4+ or CD8+ T cells sorted from blood, sampled in a trial of the OX40 agonist ivuxolimab. The chain employs TRBV4-3 and TRBJ2-2, with TRBD2 matching over 7 bases. As DNA, the CDR3 is TGCGCCAGCAGCCAAGGTCCGGGAGGGAACACCGGGGAGCTGTTTTTT. Its translation: CASSQGPGGNTGELFF.